This T cell receptor (beta chain) was profiled in a study of neurological immune-mediated disorders. Study results and caveats: No CDR3 amino acid sequences were shared by expanded clones across subjects, suggesting private repertoires in all groups.

This sample's time point: longitudinal time-point 2. Synthesis of cDNA was accomplished via 5'RACE employing 10-nucleotide random UMIs. Every sequencing run produced over 160 million TCR-beta sequences that came from 15-18 subjects. TCRdb used MiXCR to reprocess the 5' RACE reads, holding one entry per CDR3 protein. In the table there are some 87,000 distinct CDR3 sequences, less than 15% of which are singletons. Note on this clonotype: No antigen is known for it.

Germline loops: CDR1 DFQATT, CDR2 SNEGSKA (reference sequence). This CDR3 is 15 amino acids long. The V segment lost 5 bases and the J segment 3 bases; nucleotides outside the gene matches: 5. The receptor was derived from a female donor with HTLV-1-associated myelopathy (HAM/TSP). Sequencing was carried out using PBMCs. The chain joins TRBV20-1 to TRBJ2-1; 12 nucleotides match TRBD2. CDR3 bases: TGCAGTGCTGCTCCACTAGCGGGGGGCTACAATGAGCAGTTCTTC. Translating it yields CSAAPLAGGYNEQFF.